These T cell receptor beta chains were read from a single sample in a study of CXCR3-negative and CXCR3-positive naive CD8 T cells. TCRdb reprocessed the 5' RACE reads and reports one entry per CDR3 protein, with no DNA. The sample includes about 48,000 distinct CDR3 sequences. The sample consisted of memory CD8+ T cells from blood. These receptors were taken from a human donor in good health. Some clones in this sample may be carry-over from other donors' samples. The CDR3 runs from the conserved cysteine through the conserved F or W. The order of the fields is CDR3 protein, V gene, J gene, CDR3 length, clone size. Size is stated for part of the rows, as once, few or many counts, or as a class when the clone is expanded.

CDR3aa: CASSLRRVGDTEAFF; v_gene: TRBV5-1; j_gene: TRBJ1-1; len: 15; abundance: -
CDR3aa: CASSSGRDENTEAFF; v_gene: TRBV5-1; j_gene: TRBJ1-1; len: 15; abundance: -
CDR3aa: CASSPSKDYGYTF; v_gene: TRBV18; j_gene: TRBJ1-2; len: 13; abundance: -
CDR3aa: CASSPRGGLAENYEQYF; v_gene: TRBV7-3; j_gene: TRBJ2-7; len: 17; abundance: -
CDR3aa: CASRHGTAFSNQPQHF; v_gene: TRBV19; j_gene: TRBJ1-5; len: 16; abundance: -
CDR3aa: CASSYGPGTGSYEQYF; v_gene: TRBV28; j_gene: TRBJ2-7; len: 16; abundance: -
CDR3aa: CASSLTGQIGYGYTF; v_gene: TRBV5-1; j_gene: TRBJ1-2; len: 15; abundance: -
CDR3aa: CASSSPGIREQYF; v_gene: TRBV7-9; j_gene: TRBJ2-7; len: 13; abundance: -
CDR3aa: CASSFSVWQPQHF; v_gene: TRBV28; j_gene: TRBJ1-5; len: 13; abundance: -
CDR3aa: CASSFLRTEAFF; v_gene: TRBV7-2; j_gene: TRBJ1-1; len: 12; abundance: -
CDR3aa: CASSFPQGGDEQFF; v_gene: TRBV7-9; j_gene: TRBJ2-1; len: 14; abundance: -
CDR3aa: CATSDFGPQTGPSQETQYF; v_gene: TRBV24-1; j_gene: TRBJ2-5; len: 19; abundance: -
CDR3aa: CASRITVGVNTEAFF; v_gene: TRBV12-3/TRBV12-4; j_gene: TRBJ1-1; len: 15; abundance: -
CDR3aa: CSARTLSDTEAFF; v_gene: TRBV20-1; j_gene: TRBJ1-1; len: 13; abundance: -
CDR3aa: CASSFGGVSYNEQFF; v_gene: TRBV27; j_gene: TRBJ2-1; len: 15; abundance: -
CDR3aa: CASSRFGPEVDTQYF; v_gene: TRBV18; j_gene: TRBJ2-3; len: 15; abundance: -
CDR3aa: CASSQSESAYANTGELFF; v_gene: TRBV23-1; j_gene: TRBJ2-2; len: 18; abundance: -
CDR3aa: CASSQDISSGANVLTF; v_gene: TRBV4-2; j_gene: TRBJ2-6; len: 16; abundance: -
CDR3aa: CSVEDSRDEQFF; v_gene: TRBV29-1; j_gene: TRBJ2-1; len: 12; abundance: -
CDR3aa: CASSFGQGIYEQYF; v_gene: TRBV12-3/TRBV12-4; j_gene: TRBJ2-7; len: 14; abundance: -
CDR3aa: CSARATGDRTYEQYF; v_gene: TRBV20-1; j_gene: TRBJ2-7; len: 15; abundance: medium-sized
CDR3aa: CASSPSGGTGNTIYF; v_gene: TRBV18; j_gene: TRBJ1-3; len: 15; abundance: -
CDR3aa: CASSSRTGGMVFYEQYF; v_gene: TRBV28; j_gene: TRBJ2-7; len: 17; abundance: -
CDR3aa: CASSVASAPGLAGGEQFF; v_gene: TRBV9; j_gene: TRBJ2-1; len: 18; abundance: -
CDR3aa: CSVSGRAGELFF; v_gene: TRBV29-1; j_gene: TRBJ2-2; len: 12; abundance: -
CDR3aa: CASSPPSDVVRTQYF; v_gene: TRBV7-9; j_gene: TRBJ2-5; len: 15; abundance: -
CDR3aa: CASRTGTGPEAFF; v_gene: TRBV7-9; j_gene: TRBJ1-1; len: 13; abundance: -